A single sample is the source of the 13 T cell receptor beta chains below, sequenced in a study of T cell repertoires in cytomegalovirus infection. TCRdb itself ran the reads through MiXCR, one entry per CDR3 protein. The table records more than 650,000 distinct CDR3 sequences, approximately 34% of them present only once. Source material: PBMCs. These receptors all stem from a human donor in good health (CMV status not recorded). Some clones in this sample may be carry-over from other donors' samples.

This clonotype occurred a few times. The V gene is TRBV11-2, the J gene TRBJ1-2; the match to TRBD1 covers 11 bases. The trim removed 0 bases at V and 6 bases at J, leaving 6 bases unmatched. The CDR3 is made up of 16 amino acids. CDR1 is SGHAT and CDR2 is FQNNGV in the germline V gene. CDR3 loop: CASSLEGDRGSDGYTF. In DNA form, the CDR3 reads TGTGCCAGCAGCTTAGAGGGGGACAGGGGGAGTGATGGCTACACCTTC.

The genes are TRBV27 and TRBJ1-2, with 8 bases identical to TRBD1. Germline loops: CDR1 MNHEY, CDR2 SMNVEV (reference sequence). The CDR3 extends over 15 amino acids. Trimming cost V 8 bases and J 3 bases; bases outside gene matches: 11. The CDR3 protein is CASSAGGAGYYGYTF. The CDR3 DNA reads as TGTGCCAGCTCGGCAGGGGGCGCCGGTTACTATGGCTACACCTTC.

V gene TRBV19 combines with J gene TRBJ2-7; no firm D call. With 5 bases removed from V and 0 bases from J, the gap between germline ends came to 11 bases. The CDR3 runs 14 residues. Germline V gene lookup returns CDR1 LNHDA and CDR2 SQIVND (reference sequence). The CDR3 coding sequence is TGTGCCAGTAGTCCGACCGTAAGCTCCTACGAGCAGTACTTC. This gives the protein CASSPTVSSYEQYF.

The chain uses TRBV20-1 and TRBJ2-7, with D unresolved. The V end lost 5 bases, the J end lost 6 bases, and 11 bases lay between the germline ends. The germline V gene has CDR1 DFQATT and CDR2 SNEGSKA (reference sequence). This CDR3 is built from 11 residues. The CDR3 sequence: CSAPKGSEQYF. The CDR3 DNA is TGCAGTGCTCCGAAGGGTAGCGAGCAGTACTTC.

This chain connects TRBV10-2 to TRBJ2-7; 9 positions agree with TRBD1. Losses at the gene ends were 6 bases for V and 3 bases for J; bases not matched to a gene: 6. The length of the CDR3 is 14 residues. Germline CDR1 and CDR2: WSHSY and SAAADI. The CDR3: CASRMDRGFYEQYF. The DNA of the CDR3 is TGCGCCAGCAGAATGGACAGGGGATTCTACGAGCAGTACTTC.

The V and J genes are TRBV4-1 and TRBJ1-5, with TRBD1 as a possible D gene (5 bases). The CDR3 extends over 15 amino acids. CDR1 and CDR2 from the germline V gene are MGHRA and YSYEKL. Trimming stripped 0 bases from V and 4 bases from J, with 10 bases between. As DNA, the CDR3 is TGCGCCAGCAGCCAAGATGTGGGGGGGAATCAGCCCCAGCATTTT. It translates to CASSQDVGGNQPQHF.

Worth noting for this clonotype: A single base separates this from a much larger clone, so it may be a read error. The CDR3 does not close with the conserved phenylalanine or tryptophan, likely indicating a read error. The rearrangement joins TRBV7-2 to TRBJ2-5, with D possibly matching TRBD2 (6 bases). This CDR3 is built from 15 residues. Germline V gene lookup returns CDR1 SGHTA and CDR2 FQGNSA. Trimming cost V 3 bases and J 5 bases, with 16 bases left between them. This CDR3 reads CASSLLTGVWETQYL. DNA for the CDR3: TGTGCCAGCAGCTTGCTAACGGGAGTTTGGGAGACCCAGTACTTA.

There are many counts of this clonotype. CDR3 coding DNA: TGTGCCAGCAGCTTAGCCCGGGACAGGGGGAACTATGGCTACACCTTC. As protein: CASSLARDRGNYGYTF. The V and J genes are TRBV7-2 and TRBJ1-2; 11 bases align to TRBD1. This CDR3 has 16 amino acids. V trimming: 0 bases; J trimming: 2 bases; junction bases outside the gene matches: 2. Looked up from germline, CDR1 is SGHTA and CDR2 is FQGNSA.

The gene calls are TRBV7-9 and TRBJ1-4; unclear D gene. This CDR3 has 14 residues. Looked up from germline, CDR1 is SEHNR and CDR2 is FQNEAQ (reference sequence). The V end lost 4 bases, the J end lost 4 bases, and 10 bases lay between the germline ends. The CDR3 here is CASSSWSINEKLFF. In DNA form, the CDR3 reads TGTGCCAGCAGCTCTTGGTCCATTAATGAAAAACTGTTTTTT.

This clonotype was seen only a few times. The chain has TRBV7-6 and TRBJ1-3; possible D gene TRBD1, 5 bases. Germline V lookup: CDR1 SGHVS, CDR2 FNYEAQ. The CDR3 consists of 14 residues. The V end lost 4 bases, the J end lost 3 bases, and 10 bases lay between the germline ends. The CDR3 region has the DNA TGTGCCAGCAGCTCGGGGACGGATGGAAACACCATATATTTT. It yields the protein CASSSGTDGNTIYF.

The CDR3 DNA sequence: TGTGCCAGCAGTCCCCCTACTAGCGGGAGGGCCGGTGAGCAGTTCTTC. This codes for CASSPPTSGRAGEQFF. The gene calls are TRBV28 and TRBJ2-1; 13 positions match TRBD2. The CDR3 sequence is 16 residues long. Trimming cost V 5 bases and J 9 bases; bases outside gene matches: 10. Germline V CDR1 and CDR2: MDHEN, SYDVKM.

This clonotype was counted between two and nine times. The chain recombines TRBV20-1 with TRBJ1-2; D uncertain. V lost 2 bases and J lost 8, with 9 bases in between. Germline V lookup: CDR1 DFQATT, CDR2 SNEGSKA (reference sequence). The length of the CDR3 is 11 residues. CDR3 nucleotide sequence: TGCAGTGCTAGAACCCGGAAGGGCTACACCTTC. Encoded protein: CSARTRKGYTF.

This chain connects TRBV6-1 to TRBJ1-5; D gene unclear. CDR3 size: 14 residues. Looked up from germline, CDR1 is MNHNS and CDR2 is SASEGT. V lost 3 bases to trimming and J lost 0 bases, with 6 bases between them. Here the CDR3 reads CASSDRDSNQPQHF. CDR3 sequence (DNA): TGTGCCAGCAGTGATCGTGATAGCAATCAGCCCCAGCATTTT.